The following is a TCR beta chain sequence with its context. The antigen remains unidentified. Germline CDR1 is MNHNY and CDR2 is SVGAGI (reference sequence). The CDR3 contains 12 residues. V lost 2 bases to trimming and J lost 6 bases, with 8 bases between them. Donors in the study were healthy people who gave bone marrow. The data originate from a study of cytomegalovirus exposure and HLA in healthy donors. The PCR employed 60 Vbeta primers together with 13 Jbeta primers. TCRdb's copy holds only in-frame clones and misses some; the assay was immunoSEQ multiplex PCR. The table includes about 97,000 clones, approximately 72% detected once. Study results and limitations: An analysis that was carried out later associated approximately 15,000 TCR beta sequences with HLA alleles at 0.05 false discovery rate.

The TCR sequence derives from a woman aged 40 to 49 in good health and CMV-seronegative. Material: PBMCs. V usage is TRBV6-6 and J usage is TRBJ2-7; D perhaps matches TRBD2 (6 bases). This CDR3 reads CASSYRGTEQYF. CDR3 nucleotides: TGTGCCAGCAGTTACCGGGGGACCGAGCAGTACTTC.